The sequence of this TCR beta chain was determined in a study of T cell responses to AZD1222 COVID-19 vaccine. CDR3 size: 17 residues. The ends were cut back, 3 bases at V and 2 bases at J, with 17 bases in the middle. The V gene's germline CDR1 is KGHSH and CDR2 LQKENI. Clones were sequenced by immunoSEQ multiplex PCR, and TCRdb holds only the in-frame ones, with some missing. The sample includes some 150,000 clones, roughly 90% of them seen just once. V usage is TRBV18 and J usage is TRBJ1-3; D uncertain. This material consisted of peripheral blood, taken 28 days after the second AZD1222 dose. The clonotype originates from an adult who received the AZD1222 COVID-19 vaccine. The CDR3 DNA follows: TGTGCCAGCTCACCGTCGTCGGATCGGAACGCTGGAAACACCATATATTTT. It is translated as CASSPSSDRNAGNTIYF.